Sequencing of this T cell receptor (beta chain) was carried out in a study of blood T cell repertoires in COVID-19. Overall study: Samples taken during acute and convalescent COVID-19 were collected in the United States, Italy and Spain.

TCRdb's copy holds only in-frame clones and misses some; the assay was immunoSEQ multiplex PCR. The sample consists of tens of thousands of clones, around 87% of them appearing once. This clone has a single count. The clonotype originates from a human donor with active COVID-19. The donor label of this sample is uncertain. Sequencing was done on a sample of peripheral blood.

The CDR3 DNA follows: TGCAGTGCTAGCGGGCAAGAGACCCAGTACTTC. Translation gives CSASGQETQYF. V usage is TRBV20-1 and J usage is TRBJ2-5, with unresolved D. The CDR3 loop spans 11 amino acids. The germline gives CDR1 DFQATT, CDR2 SNEGSKA (reference sequence). Trimming left V 3 bases short and J 2 bases short, with 4 bases between.